This TCR beta chain was retrieved from a study of T cell repertoires in cytomegalovirus infection. Whole-study context: It was the public TCR beta signatures that indicated both CMV infection and matching HLA type. Broader study findings: Cumulative public TCR beta family frequency identified CMV carriers with the relevant HLA. Dominating the ex vivo response were HLA-C-restricted CMV-specific TCR beta clonotypes.

Comments on this clonotype: What it recognizes is unknown. Just one base apart from a much larger clone, this may be a read error.

Using its own MiXCR run on the reads, TCRdb lists one record per CDR3 protein. Among about 300,000 distinct CDR3 sequences, about a tenth were seen once, and the ten largest hold less than 3%. Germline lookup yields CDR1 ENHRY and CDR2 SYGVKD. This CDR3 has 11 residues. V was pared by 8 bases and J by 6 bases, with 8 bases between. The V call is TRBV10-3, the J call TRBJ2-1; D perhaps matches TRBD2 (5 bases). Sequencing was done on a sample of PBMCs. The sequence was obtained from a human donor in good health (CMV status not recorded). Some clones in this sample may be carry-over from other donors' samples. In DNA form, the CDR3 reads TGTGCCATCTCTGGACTCAATGAGCAGTTCTTC. Protein sequence: CAISGLNEQFF.